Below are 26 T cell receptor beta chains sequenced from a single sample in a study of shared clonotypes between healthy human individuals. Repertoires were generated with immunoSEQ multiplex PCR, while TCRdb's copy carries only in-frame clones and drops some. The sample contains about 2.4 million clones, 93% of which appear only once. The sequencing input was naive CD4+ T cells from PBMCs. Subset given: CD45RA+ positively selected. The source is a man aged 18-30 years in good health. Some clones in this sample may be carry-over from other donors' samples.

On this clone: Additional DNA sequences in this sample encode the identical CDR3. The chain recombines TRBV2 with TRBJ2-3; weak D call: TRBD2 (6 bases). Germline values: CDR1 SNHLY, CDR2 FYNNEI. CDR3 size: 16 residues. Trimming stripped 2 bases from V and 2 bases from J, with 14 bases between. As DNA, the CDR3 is TGTGCCAGCAGTGAACGCGGCGGGACCTACACAGATACGCAGTATTTT. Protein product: CASSERGGTYTDTQYF.

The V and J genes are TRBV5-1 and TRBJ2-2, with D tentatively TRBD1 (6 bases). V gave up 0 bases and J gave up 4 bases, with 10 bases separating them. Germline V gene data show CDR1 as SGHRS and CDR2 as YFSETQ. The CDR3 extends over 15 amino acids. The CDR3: CASSLAPTGTGELFF. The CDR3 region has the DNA TGCGCCAGCAGCTTGGCCCCGACAGGCACCGGGGAGCTGTTTTTT.

CDR3 sequence: CASSLPSGADTQYF. CDR3 bases: TGTGCCAGCAGCTTACCTAGCGGCGCAGATACGCAGTATTTT. The gene calls are TRBV13 and TRBJ2-3, with 7 positions matching TRBD2. V was pared by 2 bases and J by 4 bases, with 3 bases of the junction left unmatched. CDR3 length: 14 amino acids. Germline V CDR1 and CDR2: PRHDT, FYEKMQ (reference sequence).

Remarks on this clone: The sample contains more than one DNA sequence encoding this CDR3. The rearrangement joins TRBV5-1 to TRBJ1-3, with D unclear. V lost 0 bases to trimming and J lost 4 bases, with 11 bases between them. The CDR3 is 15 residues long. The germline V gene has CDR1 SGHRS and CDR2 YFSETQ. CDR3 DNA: TGCGCCAGCAGCTTGGTAGGTTCCTCCGGAAACACCATATATTTT. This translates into CASSLVGSSGNTIYF.

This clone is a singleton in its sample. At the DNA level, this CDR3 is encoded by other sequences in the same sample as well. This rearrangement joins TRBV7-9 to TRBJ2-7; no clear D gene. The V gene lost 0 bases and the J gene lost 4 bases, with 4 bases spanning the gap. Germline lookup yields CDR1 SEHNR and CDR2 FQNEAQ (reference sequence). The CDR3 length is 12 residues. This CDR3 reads CASSLARYEQYF. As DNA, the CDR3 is TGTGCCAGCAGCTTAGCGAGGTACGAGCAGTACTTC.

The CDR3 region is CASRLGGAGELFF. The CDR3 coding sequence is TGTGCCAGCAGGCTGGGAGGGGCCGGGGAGCTGTTTTTT. The chain recombines TRBV6-1 with TRBJ2-2, with TRBD2 matching over 7 bases. The CDR3 totals 13 residues. V lost 6 bases, J lost 6 bases, and 4 bases stayed unmatched. CDR1 is MNHNS, CDR2 SASEGT, per germline.

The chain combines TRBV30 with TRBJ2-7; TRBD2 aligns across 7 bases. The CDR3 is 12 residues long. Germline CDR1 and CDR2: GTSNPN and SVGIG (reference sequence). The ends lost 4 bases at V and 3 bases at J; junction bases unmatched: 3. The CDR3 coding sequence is TGTGCCTGGACTAGCGGACTCTACGAGCAGTACTTC. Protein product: CAWTSGLYEQYF. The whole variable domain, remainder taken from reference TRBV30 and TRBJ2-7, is SQTIHQWPATLVQPVGSPLSLECTVEGTSNPNLYWYRQAAGRGLQLLFYSVGIGQISSEVPQNLSASRPQDRQFILSSKKLLLSDSGFYLCAWTSGLYEQYFGPGTRLTVT.

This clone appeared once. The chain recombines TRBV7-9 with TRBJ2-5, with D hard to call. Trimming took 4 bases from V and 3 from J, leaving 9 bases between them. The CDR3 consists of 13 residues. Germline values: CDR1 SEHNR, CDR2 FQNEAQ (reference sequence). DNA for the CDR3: TGTGCCAGCAGCTCCAATAAAGAAGAGACCCAGTACTTC. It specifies CASSSNKEETQYF.

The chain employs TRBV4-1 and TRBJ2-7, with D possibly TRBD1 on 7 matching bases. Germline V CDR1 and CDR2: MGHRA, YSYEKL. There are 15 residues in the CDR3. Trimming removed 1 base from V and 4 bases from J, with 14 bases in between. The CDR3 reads CASSQGGGGLYEQYF. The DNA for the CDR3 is TGCGCCAGCAGCCAAGGCGGAGGGGGCTTATACGAGCAGTACTTC.

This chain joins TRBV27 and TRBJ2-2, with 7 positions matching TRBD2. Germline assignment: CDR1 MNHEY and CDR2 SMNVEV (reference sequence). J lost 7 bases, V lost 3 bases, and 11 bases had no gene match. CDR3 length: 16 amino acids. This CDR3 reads CASSFPLGGSHGELFF. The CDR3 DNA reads TGTGCCAGCAGTTTTCCACTCGGCGGGAGTCACGGGGAGCTGTTTTTT.

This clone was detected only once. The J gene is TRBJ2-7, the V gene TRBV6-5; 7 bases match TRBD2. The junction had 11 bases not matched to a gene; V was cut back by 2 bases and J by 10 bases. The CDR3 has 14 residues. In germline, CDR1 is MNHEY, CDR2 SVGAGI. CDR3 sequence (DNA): TGTGCCAGCAGTTACCGGGACGGAGCGGGGCTCCAGTACTTC. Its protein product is CASSYRDGAGLQYF.

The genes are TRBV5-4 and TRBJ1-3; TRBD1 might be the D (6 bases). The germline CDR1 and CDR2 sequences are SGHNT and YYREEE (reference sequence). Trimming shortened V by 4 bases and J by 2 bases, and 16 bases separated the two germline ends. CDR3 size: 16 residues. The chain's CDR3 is CASSVTRGATGNTIYF. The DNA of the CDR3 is TGTGCCAGCAGCGTGACCAGGGGCGCGACTGGAAACACCATATATTTT.

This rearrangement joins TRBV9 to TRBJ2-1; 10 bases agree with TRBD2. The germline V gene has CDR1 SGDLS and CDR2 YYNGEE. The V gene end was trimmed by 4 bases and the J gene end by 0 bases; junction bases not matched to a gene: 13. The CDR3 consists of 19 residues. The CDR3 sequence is CASSSARTSGPSSYNEQFF. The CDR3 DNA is TGTGCCAGCAGCTCAGCGAGGACTAGCGGACCCAGCTCCTACAATGAGCAGTTCTTC.

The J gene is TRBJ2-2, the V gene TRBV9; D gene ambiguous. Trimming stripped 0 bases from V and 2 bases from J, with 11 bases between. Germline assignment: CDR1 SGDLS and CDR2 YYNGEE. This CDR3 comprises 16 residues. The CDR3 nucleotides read TGTGCCAGCAGCGTAGTCAGTCGACCCAACACCGGGGAGCTGTTTTTT. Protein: CASSVVSRPNTGELFF.

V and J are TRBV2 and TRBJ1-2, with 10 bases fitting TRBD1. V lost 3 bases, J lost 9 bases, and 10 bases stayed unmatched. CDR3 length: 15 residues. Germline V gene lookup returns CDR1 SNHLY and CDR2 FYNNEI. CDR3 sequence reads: CASSERTGGVGSYTF. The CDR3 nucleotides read TGTGCCAGCAGTGAGCGGACAGGGGGTGTTGGGAGCTACACCTTC.

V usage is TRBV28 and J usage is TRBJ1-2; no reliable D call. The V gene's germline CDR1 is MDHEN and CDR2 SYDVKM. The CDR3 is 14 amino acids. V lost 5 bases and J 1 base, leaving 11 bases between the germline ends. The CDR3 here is CASSAGILNYGYTF. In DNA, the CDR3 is TGTGCCAGCAGTGCCGGGATCCTTAACTATGGCTACACCTTC.

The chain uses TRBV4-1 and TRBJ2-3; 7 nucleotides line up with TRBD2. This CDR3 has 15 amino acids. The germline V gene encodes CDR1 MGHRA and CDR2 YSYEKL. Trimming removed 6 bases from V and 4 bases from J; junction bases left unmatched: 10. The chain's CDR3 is CASSRTGGEADTQYF. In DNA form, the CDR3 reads TGCGCCAGCAGTCGGACGGGAGGTGAGGCAGATACGCAGTATTTT.

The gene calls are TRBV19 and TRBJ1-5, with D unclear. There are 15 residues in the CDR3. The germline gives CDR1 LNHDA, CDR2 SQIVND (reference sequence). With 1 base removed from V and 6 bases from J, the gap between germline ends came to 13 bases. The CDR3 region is CASSIAAPGGQPQHF. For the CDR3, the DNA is TGTGCCAGTAGTATAGCCGCTCCCGGAGGTCAGCCCCAGCATTTT.

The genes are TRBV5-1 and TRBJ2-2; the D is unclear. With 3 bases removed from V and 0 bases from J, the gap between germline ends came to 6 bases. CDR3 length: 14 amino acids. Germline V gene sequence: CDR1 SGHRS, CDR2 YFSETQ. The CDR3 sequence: CASSYVPNTGELFF. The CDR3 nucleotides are TGCGCCAGCAGCTATGTCCCGAACACCGGGGAGCTGTTTTTT.

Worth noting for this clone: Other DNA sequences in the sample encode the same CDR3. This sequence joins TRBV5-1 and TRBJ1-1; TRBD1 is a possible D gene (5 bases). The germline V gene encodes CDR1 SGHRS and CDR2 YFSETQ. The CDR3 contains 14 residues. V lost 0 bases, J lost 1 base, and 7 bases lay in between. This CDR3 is CASSLDRQNTEAFF. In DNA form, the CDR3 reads TGCGCCAGCAGCTTGGACAGGCAGAACACTGAAGCTTTCTTT.

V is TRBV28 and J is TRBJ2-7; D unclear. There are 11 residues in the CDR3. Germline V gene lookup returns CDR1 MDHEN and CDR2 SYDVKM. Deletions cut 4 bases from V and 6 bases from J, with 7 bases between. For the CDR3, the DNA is TGTGCCAGCAGTTCCCGGTTCGAGCAGTACTTC. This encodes CASSSRFEQYF.

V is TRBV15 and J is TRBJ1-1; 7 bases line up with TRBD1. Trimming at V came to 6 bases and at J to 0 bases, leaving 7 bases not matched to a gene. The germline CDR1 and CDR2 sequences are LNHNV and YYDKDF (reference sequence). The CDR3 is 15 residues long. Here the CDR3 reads CATRTGQTMNTEAFF. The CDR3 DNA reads TGTGCCACCAGGACGGGACAGACCATGAACACTGAAGCTTTCTTT.

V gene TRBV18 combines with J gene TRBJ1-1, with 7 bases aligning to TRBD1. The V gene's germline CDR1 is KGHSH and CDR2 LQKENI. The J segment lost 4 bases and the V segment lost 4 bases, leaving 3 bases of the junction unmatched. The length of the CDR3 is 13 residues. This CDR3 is CASSQTGFTEAFF. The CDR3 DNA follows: TGTGCCAGCTCACAGACAGGGTTCACTGAAGCTTTCTTT.

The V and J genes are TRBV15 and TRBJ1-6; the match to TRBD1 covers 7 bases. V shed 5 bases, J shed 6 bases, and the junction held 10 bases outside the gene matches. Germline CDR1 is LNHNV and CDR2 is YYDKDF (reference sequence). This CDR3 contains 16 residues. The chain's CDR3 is CATSGRQGSGNSPLHF. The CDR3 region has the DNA TGTGCCACCAGCGGGAGACAGGGTAGCGGTAATTCACCCCTCCACTTT.

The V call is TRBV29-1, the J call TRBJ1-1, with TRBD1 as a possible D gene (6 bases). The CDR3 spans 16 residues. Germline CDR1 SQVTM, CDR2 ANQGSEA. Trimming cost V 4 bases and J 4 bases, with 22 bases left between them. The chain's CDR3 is CSVGRGGRSRRTEAFF. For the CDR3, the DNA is TGCAGCGTTGGTCGCGGGGGGCGGTCTCGGCGCACTGAAGCTTTCTTT. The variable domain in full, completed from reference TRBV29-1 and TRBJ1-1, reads SAVISQKPSRDICQRGTSLTIQCQVDSQVTMMFWYRQQPGQSLTLIATANQGSEATYESGFVIDKFPISRPNLTFSTLTVSNMSPEDSSIYLCSVGRGGRSRRTEAFFGQGTRLTVV.

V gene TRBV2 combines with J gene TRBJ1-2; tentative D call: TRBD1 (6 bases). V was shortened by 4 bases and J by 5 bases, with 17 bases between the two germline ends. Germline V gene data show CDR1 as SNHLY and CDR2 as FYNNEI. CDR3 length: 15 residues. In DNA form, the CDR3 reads TGTGCCAGCAGTGGGTCGGGTGGGGGCAATTATGGCTACACCTTC. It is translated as CASSGSGGGNYGYTF.